Detailed here is one TCR beta chain. This clonotype appeared a few times. Its antigen remains unidentified. No base-level quality is on record; no much larger clone is a single base apart. Sequencing was carried out with an Illumina HiSeq 2500. Quantitative 5'-RACE with molecular barcodes was the method used to prepare the TCR beta libraries. The paper's processing steps were these. Disease-linked TCR variants were identified with a new computational method built on a probabilistic model of VDJ rearrangement. TCRdb passed the public sequencing reads through fastp at Q25 and MiXCR, retaining productive beta sequences. A single entry per CDR3 protein holds the most common genes and DNA from its merged rows. None of the V and J calls come from the authors' own analysis; TCRdb made them. The sample table records fewer than 500,000 distinct CDR3 sequences; roughly 27% of these occur just once. 0.89% of the sample goes to the ten largest clones.

This sample was taken from a study of CD8 T cells in ankylosing spondylitis (dated by TCRdb to about 2017). About the investigation overall: T cell receptor beta repertoires were profiled in healthy donors and ankylosing spondylitis patients so that disease-linked TCR variants could be found. The full study cohort comprised some 27 ankylosing spondylitis patients and some 110 healthy donors. Peripheral blood was sampled, and synovial fluid was additionally collected from ankylosing spondylitis patients. Points the paper makes about the study in general: Some motif variants had previously been reported in the synovial fluid and blood of reactive arthritis patients, which suggests shared mechanisms of disease initiation. The disease-linked clones were reported as significantly enriched in matched synovial fluid samples from ankylosing spondylitis patients. Blood from ankylosing spondylitis patients appeared to be characterized by a TCR beta motif composed of eight or nine highly homologous amino acid variants. The disease-linked clones had a CD8+ phenotype and were found at relatively low frequencies in peripheral blood.

The CDR3 goes from the cysteine to the phenylalanine over 15 residues. The DNA shown is the 45-base CDR3, in frame from base 1. V gives up 1 base and J gives up 3 bases, and the segment between their germline ends measures 13 bases. CDR1 LGHDT and CDR2 YNNKEL are derived from the germline V gene (reference sequence). The sequencing sample was made of blood, either unsorted or a sorted T cell fraction (not recorded which). The sequence came from a male donor with ankylosing spondylitis. The receptor chain draws on TRBV3-1 and TRBJ2-7; the D gene is perhaps TRBD2, from 7 matching bases. The CDR3 in this case is CASSQVVGGGYEQYF. In nucleotides, the sequence is TGTGCCAGCAGCCAAGTAGTAGGGGGGGGCTACGAGCAGTACTTC.